These 5 T cell receptor beta chains share one sample of origin, sequenced in a study of long-term antiretroviral therapy in people with HIV. Researchers ran immunoSEQ v3.0 at survey level. Measured with immunoSEQ multiplex PCR; TCRdb has only the in-frame clones, and not every one. The sample records 25,000 to 40,000 clones, about 90% being singletons. Here the sequenced sample was unsorted PBMCs, taken 1.1 years after starting antiretroviral therapy. The receptors stem from a man between 18 and 35 years old with HIV.

The V and J genes are TRBV2 and TRBJ1-1; D gene unclear. The CDR3 contains 11 residues. Trimming shortened V by 6 bases and J by 4 bases, and 6 bases separated the two germline ends. Looked up from germline, CDR1 is SNHLY and CDR2 is FYNNEI. The CDR3 loop reads CASRDTTEAFF. The CDR3 DNA reads as TGTGCCAGCAGAGACACCACTGAAGCTTTCTTT.

The rearrangement joins TRBV29-1 to TRBJ1-4, with D perhaps matching TRBD1 (6 bases). CDR3 length equals 13 residues. Deletions cut 7 bases from V and 7 bases from J, with 16 bases between. Germline V CDR1 and CDR2: SQVTM, ANQGSEA. CDR3 sequence reads: CSARGRGGEKLFF. DNA for the CDR3: TGCAGCGCCCGGGGCAGGGGAGGTGAAAAACTGTTTTTT. Looking up the rest from reference TRBV29-1 and TRBJ1-4 gives the full variable domain: SAVISQKPSRDICQRGTSLTIQCQVDSQVTMMFWYRQQPGQSLTLIATANQGSEATYESGFVIDKFPISRPNLTFSTLTVSNMSPEDSSIYLCSARGRGGEKLFFGSGTQLSVL.

This chain uses TRBV19 with TRBJ2-2; D is perhaps TRBD2 (6 bases). The CDR3 sequence is 12 residues long. Per germline, CDR1 LNHDA and CDR2 SQIVND (reference sequence). V was cut by 10 bases and J by 4 bases, with 10 bases left in between. CDR3 bases: TGTGCCACCTGGGACTTCACCGGGGAGCTGTTTTTT. It yields the protein CATWDFTGELFF.

The chain employs TRBV5-1 and TRBJ2-7, with D unresolved. CDR1 and CDR2 (germline): SGHRS, YFSETQ. The V end was cut by 1 base, the J end by 3 bases, with 8 bases between. The CDR3 contains 13 residues. As DNA, the CDR3 is TGCGCCAGCAGCTTGTTAACCAACTACGAGCAGTACTTC. Translating gives CASSLLTNYEQYF.

The J gene is TRBJ2-7, the V gene TRBV9; D unresolved. From germline, CDR1 is SGDLS and CDR2 YYNGEE. The CDR3 has 13 amino acids. Trimming took off 0 bases at V and 4 bases at J, with 8 bases between the two ends. CDR3 bases: TGTGCCAGCAGCGTAGCGTACGGATACGAGCAGTACTTC. Translated, it gives CASSVAYGYEQYF.